This TCR beta chain was captured by sequencing in a study of blood T cell repertoires in COVID-19. Study context: COVID-19 samples collected from the United States, Italy and Spain covered acute and convalescent phases. PBMCs, B-cell-depleted T cells, or T cells provided the cDNA or gDNA that made up the material.

V lost 2 bases and J lost 2, with 10 bases in between. Looked up from germline, CDR1 is SGDLS and CDR2 is YYNGEE. The CDR3 length is 14 residues. Authors' processing steps: Amplification of reference gene primers was used by the study to estimate nucleated cell counts. Assay: immunoSEQ multiplex PCR; the TCRdb copy retains only in-frame clones and omits some. The DNA gave D and trimming, while V, J and clone size come from that table. The sample includes some 44,000 clones, roughly 80% of them seen just once. The sequenced material came from peripheral blood. The clonotype originates from a woman between 55 and 75 years old with acute or convalescent COVID-19. J is TRBJ2-5 and V is TRBV9; D perhaps matches TRBD1 (5 bases). The CDR3 protein is CASSVGQGQETQYF. The CDR3 DNA reads TGTGCCAGCAGCGTCGGGCAGGGACAAGAGACCCAGTACTTC.